Below are 6 T cell receptor beta chains sequenced from a single sample in a study of shared clonotypes between healthy human individuals. The table came from immunoSEQ multiplex PCR; TCRdb's copy has only in-frame clones and leaves some out. The table includes nearly 1,000,000 clones, approximately 80% detected once. Sequenced material: memory CD4+ T cells sorted from blood. Subset in this sample: CD45RA-negative fraction. The receptor set was obtained from a man between 18 and 29 years old in good health.

Regarding this clone: Other nucleotide sequences from this sample produce the same CDR3. This chain connects TRBV18 to TRBJ1-1; D remains unclear. Trimming removed 2 bases from V and 0 bases from J, with 4 bases in between. This CDR3 has 13 residues. Germline V lookup: CDR1 KGHSH, CDR2 LQKENI. Here the CDR3 DNA reads TGTGCCAGCTCACCAATTTTGAACACTGAAGCTTTCTTT. This gives the protein CASSPILNTEAFF.

The chain is built from TRBV27 and TRBJ2-5; possible D gene TRBD1, 5 bases. Trimming shortened V by 6 bases and J by 6 bases, and 17 bases separated the two germline ends. Germline values: CDR1 MNHEY, CDR2 SMNVEV (reference sequence). This CDR3 region has 14 residues. CDR3 protein: CASRPDIQGKTQYF. The DNA for the CDR3 is TGTGCCAGCAGACCGGACATCCAAGGGAAGACCCAGTACTTC.

The V gene is TRBV2, the J gene TRBJ1-5, with no clear D. Germline V gives CDR1 SNHLY, CDR2 FYNNEI. This CDR3 is 15 amino acids long. The ends were cut back, 2 bases at V and 4 bases at J, with 12 bases in the middle. In DNA form, the CDR3 reads TGTGCCAGCAGTGAACTGGACCCATCAAATCAGCCCCAGCATTTT. It is translated as CASSELDPSNQPQHF.

This sequence joins TRBV9 and TRBJ2-1, with D hard to call. The CDR3 is 13 residues long. The V and J ends lost 0 bases and 2 bases respectively, with 3 bases between them. The germline gives CDR1 SGDLS, CDR2 YYNGEE. CDR3 sequence: CASSVEAYNEQFF. CDR3 coding DNA: TGTGCCAGCAGCGTAGAGGCCTACAATGAGCAGTTCTTC. Full variable domain (missing parts from reference TRBV9 and TRBJ2-1): DSGVTQTPKHLITATGQRVTLRCSPRSGDLSVYWYQQSLDQGLQFLIQYYNGEERAKGNILERFSAQQFPDLHSELNLSSLELGDSALYFCASSVEAYNEQFFGPGTRLTVL.

This clone was detected a few times. The chain carries TRBV19 and TRBJ1-5; 8 nucleotides align to TRBD1. The CDR3 spans 15 residues. Germline CDR1 reads LNHDA; CDR2 reads SQIVND (reference sequence). V was clipped by 3 bases and J by 3 bases; unmatched bases: 4. CDR3: CASSIQGAANQPQHF. CDR3 sequence (DNA): TGTGCCAGTAGTATCCAGGGGGCTGCCAATCAGCCCCAGCATTTT.

This sequence joins TRBV19 and TRBJ1-6, with D unresolved. The CDR3 runs 15 residues. In germline, CDR1 is LNHDA, CDR2 SQIVND (reference sequence). The V and J ends lost 5 bases and 1 base respectively, with 9 bases between them. CDR3 sequence: CASSGEWSYNSPLHF. For the CDR3, the DNA is TGTGCCAGTAGTGGGGAGTGGTCCTATAATTCACCCCTCCACTTT.